The 19 T cell receptor beta chains in this list originate from one sample, sequenced in a study of cytomegalovirus exposure and HLA in healthy donors. PCR was performed using 60 Vbeta and 13 Jbeta primers. Clones were sequenced by immunoSEQ multiplex PCR, and TCRdb holds only the in-frame ones, with some missing. Among 90,000 to 150,000 clones, around three quarters were seen once, and the ten largest hold around 3%. The specimen was PBMCs. The receptors derive from a woman in her twenties or thirties in good health and CMV-seropositive.

The chain uses TRBV4-1 and TRBJ1-1, with D possibly TRBD1 on 6 matching bases. The V and J ends lost 2 bases and 4 bases respectively, with 17 bases between them. CDR1 and CDR2 (germline): MGHRA, YSYEKL. This CDR3 is 16 amino acids long. DNA of the CDR3: TGCGCCAGCAGCCAACAAACCCCAAGGGGGGGCACTGAAGCTTTCTTT. It codes for CASSQQTPRGGTEAFF.

The chain couples TRBV7-9 to TRBJ1-2, with TRBD1 matching 9 bases. J lost 5 bases, V lost 4 bases, and 2 bases had no gene match. The CDR3 sequence is 13 residues long. The germline V gene has CDR1 SEHNR and CDR2 FQNEAQ (reference sequence). CDR3 in amino acids: CASSSGQGYGYTF. CDR3 bases: TGTGCCAGCAGCTCGGGACAGGGATATGGCTACACCTTC. Using reference TRBV7-9 and TRBJ1-2 for the parts outside the CDR3, the full variable domain is DTGVSQNPRHKITKRGQNVTFRCDPISEHNRLYWYRQTLGQGPEFLTYFQNEAQLEKSRLLSDRFSAERPKGSFSTLEIQRTEQGDSAMYLCASSSGQGYGYTFGSGTRLTVV.

The V and J genes are TRBV28 and TRBJ1-2; TRBD1 might be the D (6 bases). The CDR3 is 14 residues long. The V gene's germline CDR1 is MDHEN and CDR2 SYDVKM. Trimming took 5 bases from V and 6 from J, leaving 16 bases between them. The CDR3 DNA reads TGTGCCAGCAGTGGGGGCAGGGCGATTCATGGCTACACCTTC. It codes for CASSGGRAIHGYTF.

CDR3 amino acids: CASSWGLAGVLQETQYF. The CDR3 DNA sequence: TGCGCCAGCAGCTGGGGACTAGCGGGGGTCCTCCAAGAGACCCAGTACTTC. The V call is TRBV5-1, the J call TRBJ2-5, with 14 bases fitting TRBD2. This CDR3 contains 17 residues. Trimming at V came to 3 bases and at J to 1 base, leaving 5 bases not matched to a gene. Germline CDR1 and CDR2: SGHRS and YFSETQ.

V usage is TRBV19 and J usage is TRBJ1-3; weak D call: TRBD1 (5 bases). CDR1 is LNHDA and CDR2 is SQIVND in the germline V gene (reference sequence). CDR3 size: 13 residues. V was cut by 6 bases and J by 4 bases, with 10 bases left in between. The CDR3 loop reads CASSTNRGNTIYF. CDR3 nucleotide sequence: TGTGCCAGTAGCACCAACAGGGGAAACACCATATATTTT.

V usage is TRBV5-1 and J usage is TRBJ2-4; 9 bases map to TRBD1. The CDR3 runs to 15 residues. Trimming at V came to 2 bases and at J to 4 bases, leaving 4 bases not matched to a gene. Germline CDR1 and CDR2: SGHRS and YFSETQ. The CDR3 region has the DNA TGCGCCAGCAGCTTTGGGGACAGGGAAAAAAACATTCAGTACTTC. Its protein product is CASSFGDREKNIQYF.

V usage is TRBV11-3 and J usage is TRBJ2-7; TRBD2 is a possible D gene (5 bases). Germline CDR1 SGHNT, CDR2 YENEEA. The CDR3 consists of 17 residues. Trimming pared 0 bases from V and 2 bases from J, leaving 17 bases between. CDR3 sequence reads: CASSLDLRTVNPYEQYF. In nucleotides, the CDR3 is TGTGCCAGCAGCTTAGATCTTCGGACTGTCAACCCCTACGAGCAGTACTTC.

The chain joins TRBV12-5 to TRBJ2-1; 9 positions agree with TRBD2. Germline loops: CDR1 LGHNT, CDR2 FRNRAP. The trim removed 3 bases at V and 7 bases at J, leaving 13 bases unmatched. The length of the CDR3 is 17 residues. The CDR3 spells CASGFPRGGLAINEQFF. CDR3 DNA: TGTGCTAGTGGTTTCCCCCGTGGAGGACTAGCGATAAATGAGCAGTTCTTC.

V is TRBV6-6 and J is TRBJ1-1; 9 bases align to TRBD1. CDR3 length equals 15 residues. Germline assignment: CDR1 MNHNY and CDR2 SVGAGI (reference sequence). V lost 8 bases, J lost 1 base, and 8 bases stayed unmatched. The CDR3 sequence: CASEGQGNWNTEAFF. DNA of the CDR3: TGTGCCAGCGAGGGACAGGGTAATTGGAACACTGAAGCTTTCTTT.

This chain uses TRBV7-9 with TRBJ1-4; D not resolved. This CDR3 comprises 16 residues. Germline assignment: CDR1 SEHNR and CDR2 FQNEAQ (reference sequence). V was shortened by 1 base and J by 4 bases, with 13 bases between the two germline ends. CDR3 loop: CASSLDGFQVNEKLFF. The CDR3 bases are TGTGCCAGCAGCTTAGACGGATTCCAGGTTAATGAAAAACTGTTTTTT.

The chain combines TRBV28 with TRBJ2-5; tentatively, D is TRBD2 (5 bases). CDR1 MDHEN and CDR2 SYDVKM come from the germline V gene. The CDR3 spans 15 residues. V was pared by 1 base and J by 3 bases, with 12 bases between. The CDR3 sequence is CASSLSGGYKETQYF. CDR3 bases: TGTGCCAGCAGTTTATCAGGAGGCTATAAAGAGACCCAGTACTTC. The entire variable domain, with the rest obtained from reference TRBV28 and TRBJ2-5, is as follows: DVKVTQSSRYLVKRTGEKVFLECVQDMDHENMFWYRQDPGLGLRLIYFSYDVKMKEKGDIPEGYSVSREKKERFSLILESASTNQTSMYLCASSLSGGYKETQYFGPGTRLLVL.

This CDR3 is CASSPSWLYEQYF. In DNA form, the CDR3 reads TGTGCCAGCAGTCCCTCGTGGCTCTACGAGCAGTACTTC. This chain connects TRBV28 to TRBJ2-7, with D uncertain. V was pared by 5 bases and J by 3 bases, with 11 bases between. Germline CDR1 and CDR2: MDHEN and SYDVKM. The CDR3 loop spans 13 amino acids.

CDR3 sequence: CATRRQLNTEAFF. DNA of the CDR3: TGTGCCACCCGACGACAGTTGAACACTGAAGCTTTCTTT. This chain joins TRBV2 and TRBJ1-1, with a tentative D call TRBD1 (5 bases). Per germline, CDR1 SNHLY and CDR2 FYNNEI. V was pared by 10 bases and J by 0 bases, with 12 bases between. The CDR3 covers 13 residues.

This clone has a handful of counts. The rearrangement joins TRBV19 to TRBJ2-5; possible D gene TRBD1, 5 bases. This CDR3 region has 14 residues. V was cut by 7 bases and J by 1 base, with 13 bases left in between. CDR1 and CDR2 (germline): LNHDA, SQIVND (reference sequence). The chain's CDR3 is CASKGVLGQETQYF. The CDR3 DNA is TGTGCCAGTAAAGGGGTACTTGGCCAAGAGACCCAGTACTTC.

V usage is TRBV4-1 and J usage is TRBJ1-1; TRBD1 aligns across 7 bases. The CDR3 covers 13 residues. In germline, CDR1 is MGHRA, CDR2 YSYEKL. Trimming cost V 0 bases and J 5 bases; bases outside gene matches: 0. The CDR3 coding sequence is TGCGCCAGCAGCCAAGACAGGGGGACTGAAGCTTTCTTT. Amino acids: CASSQDRGTEAFF.

The table lists this clone with a count of one. This chain joins TRBV2 and TRBJ2-3, with 14 bases matching TRBD2. The V segment lost 6 bases and the J segment 1 base; nucleotides outside the gene matches: 3. The germline V gene has CDR1 SNHLY and CDR2 FYNNEI. This CDR3 region has 16 residues. The DNA for the CDR3 is TGTGCCAGCAGCTTGACTAGCGGGGGGGGCACAGATACGCAGTATTTT. Its translation is CASSLTSGGGTDTQYF.

J is TRBJ2-3 and V is TRBV11-2; possible D gene TRBD1, 6 bases. Trimming stripped 7 bases from V and 4 bases from J, with 15 bases between. CDR1 and CDR2 (germline): SGHAT, FQNNGV. The CDR3 spans 14 residues. CDR3 residues: CASTPQGKPDTQYF. The CDR3 region has the DNA TGTGCCAGCACCCCCCAGGGGAAGCCAGATACGCAGTATTTT.

The gene calls are TRBV30 and TRBJ2-3, with TRBD2 as a possible D gene (6 bases). Trimming cost V 5 bases and J 0 bases, with 21 bases left between them. Germline V gives CDR1 GTSNPN, CDR2 SVGIG (reference sequence). This CDR3 comprises 17 residues. This CDR3 reads CAWGHPAGGRSTDTQYF. The CDR3 DNA reads TGTGCCTGGGGACATCCGGCCGGGGGACGTAGCACAGATACGCAGTATTTT.

The CDR3 loop is CASGQLSGGAEGSYEQYF. The CDR3 DNA is TGTGCCAGCGGGCAGCTTAGCGGGGGGGCCGAGGGGTCCTACGAGCAGTACTTC. The gene calls are TRBV7-2 and TRBJ2-7; TRBD2 agrees at 11 bases. The CDR3 is 18 amino acids. The germline gives CDR1 SGHTA, CDR2 FQGNSA. The J segment lost 1 base and the V segment lost 8 bases, leaving 16 bases of the junction unmatched. Looking up the rest from reference TRBV7-2 and TRBJ2-7 gives the full variable domain: GAGVSQSPSNKVTEKGKDVELRCDPISGHTALYWYRQSLGQGLEFLIYFQGNSAPDKSGLPSDRFSAERTGGSVSTLTIQRTQQEDSAVYLCASGQLSGGAEGSYEQYFGPGTRLTVT.